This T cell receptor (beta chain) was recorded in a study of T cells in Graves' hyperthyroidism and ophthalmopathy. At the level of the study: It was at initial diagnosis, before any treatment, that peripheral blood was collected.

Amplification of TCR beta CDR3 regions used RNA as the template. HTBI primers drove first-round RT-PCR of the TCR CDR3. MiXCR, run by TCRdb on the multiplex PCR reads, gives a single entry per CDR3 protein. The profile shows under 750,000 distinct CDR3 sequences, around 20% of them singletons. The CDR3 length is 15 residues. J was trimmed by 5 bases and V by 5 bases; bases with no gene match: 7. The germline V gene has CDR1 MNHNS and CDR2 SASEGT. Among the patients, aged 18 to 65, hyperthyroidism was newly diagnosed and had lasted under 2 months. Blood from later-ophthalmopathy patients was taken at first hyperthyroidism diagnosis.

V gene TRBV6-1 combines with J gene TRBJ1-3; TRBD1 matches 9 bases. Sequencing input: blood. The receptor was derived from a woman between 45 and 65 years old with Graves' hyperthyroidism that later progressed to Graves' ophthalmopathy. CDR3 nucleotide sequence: TGTGCCAGCAGTTTGGACAGGGGTGTAAGAAACACCATATATTTT. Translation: CASSLDRGVRNTIYF.